This entry lists 15 T cell receptor beta chains sequenced from one sample in a study of T cell changes during pregnancy in multiple sclerosis. Only in-frame clones appear in the TCRdb table, and some are missing; sequencing was by immunoSEQ multiplex PCR. The sample has about 33,000 clones; 91% are singletons. Material: CD4+ T cells from peripheral blood mononuclear cells, obtained in the third trimester of pregnancy. These receptors all stem from a female donor in good health, enrolled as a control in a pregnancy study.

The rearrangement joins TRBV5-6 to TRBJ2-3, with 12 positions matching TRBD2. Losses at the gene ends were 3 bases for V and 2 bases for J; bases not matched to a gene: 4. Looked up from germline, CDR1 is SGHDT and CDR2 is YYEEEE. This CDR3 spans 16 amino acids. This CDR3 is CASSYRTSGITDTQYF. DNA of the CDR3: TGTGCCAGCAGCTATAGGACTAGCGGGATCACAGATACGCAGTATTTT.

The rearrangement links TRBV21-1 to TRBJ2-5; the table's D call TRBD1 went unverified against the DNA. TRBV21-1 is a listed pseudogene. CDR3 size: 20 residues. In DNA form, the CDR3 reads TGTGCCAGCAGCAAAGTATCGCTCCAGGGGGTATGTTTGATTGAGGAGACCCAGTACTTC. It encodes CASSKVSLQGVCLIEETQYF.

The V call is TRBV7-6, the J call TRBJ2-1, with 14 bases that match TRBD2. The CDR3 has 18 residues. The junction had 4 bases not matched to a gene; V was cut back by 2 bases and J by 1 base. Germline V gives CDR1 SGHVS, CDR2 FNYEAQ. This CDR3 is CASSLSGLAGGSYNEQFF. The CDR3 DNA follows: TGTGCCAGCAGCTTATCAGGACTAGCGGGGGGATCCTACAATGAGCAGTTCTTC.

This sequence joins TRBV11-2 and TRBJ1-2, with D possibly being TRBD1 (5 bases). CDR3 length equals 12 residues. Germline V CDR1 and CDR2: SGHAT, FQNNGV. V shed 7 bases and J shed 4 bases, with 10 bases lying between them. The CDR3 nucleotides are TGTGCCAGCACCCGACAGAGCTATGGCTACACCTTC. The encoded protein is CASTRQSYGYTF.

CDR3 region: CASRTGTSGIYEQYF. CDR3 bases: TGTGCCAGCAGAACCGGGACTAGCGGGATCTACGAGCAGTACTTC. This chain uses TRBV2 with TRBJ2-7; TRBD2 aligns across 13 bases. CDR3 size: 15 residues. Trimming removed 6 bases from V and 3 bases from J; junction bases left unmatched: 5. Germline V gives CDR1 SNHLY, CDR2 FYNNEI.

This rearrangement joins TRBV10-1 to TRBJ2-1; D not resolved. The germline V gene has CDR1 WNHNN and CDR2 SYGVQD (reference sequence). V was clipped by 4 bases and J by 10 bases, with 17 bases between them. This CDR3 has 14 amino acids. The CDR3 DNA is TGCGCCAGCAGTGCCCTGACGGTTCAGCGCGAGCAGTTCTTC. It encodes CASSALTVQREQFF.

This clone was seen a handful of times. This chain joins TRBV2 and TRBJ1-6; tentative D call: TRBD1 (6 bases). Germline V gene data show CDR1 as SNHLY and CDR2 as FYNNEI. Trimming shortened V by 7 bases and J by 4 bases, and 8 bases separated the two germline ends. The CDR3 has 13 residues. For the CDR3, the DNA is TGTGCCAGCATGACAGGTTATAATTCACCCCTCCACTTT. Residues: CASMTGYNSPLHF.

The gene calls are TRBV7-2 and TRBJ2-1, with 9 bases matching TRBD2. Germline-derived CDR1 and CDR2 are SGHTA and FQGNSA. Losses at the gene ends were 1 base for V and 12 bases for J; bases not matched to a gene: 13. The CDR3 spans 16 residues. CDR3 sequence (DNA): TGTGCCAGCAGCTTAGAGGCGGGGGGGCCAGTTTGGCGGCAGTTCTTC. This translates into CASSLEAGGPVWRQFF.

The V call is TRBV27, the J call TRBJ2-2; 8 bases map to TRBD2. J lost 6 bases, V lost 10 bases, and 13 bases had no gene match. The germline CDR1 and CDR2 sequences are MNHEY and SMNVEV (reference sequence). This CDR3 has 15 residues. CDR3 bases: TGTGCCACCTCCCTCCGGGGGGGGCGTCCCGGGGAGCTGTTTTTT. It is translated as CATSLRGGRPGELFF.

V gene TRBV6-1 combines with J gene TRBJ1-6; a possible D gene is TRBD1 (5 bases). Germline V gene sequence: CDR1 MNHNS, CDR2 SASEGT. V shed 9 bases and J shed 6 bases, with 12 bases lying between them. This CDR3 is 13 amino acids long. The CDR3 is CARSPDTNSPLHF. The CDR3 bases are TGTGCCAGGAGCCCGGACACTAATTCACCCCTCCACTTT.

J is TRBJ1-5 and V is TRBV5-1; no definite D call. The CDR3 is 14 residues long. From germline, CDR1 is SGHRS and CDR2 YFSETQ. Trimming stripped 0 bases from V and 6 bases from J, with 10 bases between. CDR3 loop: CASSLGGSSQPQHF. The DNA for the CDR3 is TGCGCCAGCAGCTTGGGTGGGAGTAGTCAGCCCCAGCATTTT.

The gene calls are TRBV7-2 and TRBJ2-1; possible D gene TRBD2, 5 bases. CDR3 length: 15 amino acids. In germline, CDR1 is SGHTA, CDR2 FQGNSA. V lost 3 bases and J lost 12, with 21 bases in between. The CDR3 coding sequence is TGTGCCAGCAGCTTCAAAACTAGTAGCTGGGATGGGCAGTTCTTC. Amino acid sequence: CASSFKTSSWDGQFF.

About this clone itself: Compared with germline, one end of the junction differs, possibly owing to a read error. Other DNA sequences from this sample encode an identical CDR3 as well. The chain combines TRBV28 with TRBJ1-1; 8 bases align to TRBD1. Germline assignment: CDR1 MDHEN and CDR2 SYDVKM. This CDR3 contains 15 residues. This chain's CDR3 is CASSLPQGAGTEAFF. The CDR3 DNA follows: TGTGCCAGCAGCCTCCCCCAGGGGGCTGGAACTGAAGCGTTCTTT. The full variable domain, with the rest looked up from reference TRBV28 and TRBJ1-1, is DVKVTQSSRYLVKRTGEKVFLECVQDMDHENMFWYRQDPGLGLRLIYFSYDVKMKEKGDIPEGYSVSREKKERFSLILESASTNQTSMYLCASSLPQGAGTEAFFGQGTRLTVV.

The rearrangement links TRBV11-2 to TRBJ1-3, with a weak D call TRBD1 (5 bases). With 1 base removed from V and 0 bases from J, the gap between germline ends came to 10 bases. The CDR3 consists of 16 residues. Germline V gene lookup returns CDR1 SGHAT and CDR2 FQNNGV. This CDR3 is CASSLGYRNSGNTIYF. The CDR3 nucleotides read TGTGCCAGCAGCTTAGGGTACAGGAACTCTGGAAACACCATATATTTT.

The chain combines TRBV2 with TRBJ2-3; TRBD1 matches 7 bases. V was clipped by 7 bases and J by 0 bases; unmatched bases: 7. Germline CDR1 and CDR2: SNHLY and FYNNEI. The CDR3 loop spans 15 amino acids. CDR3 coding DNA: TGTGCCAGCAATCGGGACAGAACTAGCACAGATACGCAGTATTTT. This translates into CASNRDRTSTDTQYF.